This T cell receptor (beta chain) emerged from a study of T-cell memory formation after mild COVID-19. Whole-study context: Each donor largely had its own TCR clusters.

This clonotype showed up just a few times. Its specificity is unknown. Looked up from germline, CDR1 is MGHRA and CDR2 is YSYEKL. Trimming removed 6 bases from V and 1 base from J; junction bases left unmatched: 2. There are 15 residues in the CDR3. Points from the study as a whole: Balance between CD4 and CD8 was seen in clones contracting day 15 to 85, and a CD4+ lean was seen in later expanders.

TCR alpha and TCR beta cDNA libraries carrying sample barcodes and UMIs came from 5'RACE with constant-segment primers. MiXCR, applied by TCRdb to the 5' RACE reads, yields one record per CDR3 protein. The data show approximately 400,000 distinct CDR3 sequences, roughly 18% seen once. The TCR comes from a man aged 18 to 30 who had mild COVID-19 (a few samples of this study predate the infection). Cell type and time point are not known. Sequencing was done on a sample of PBMCs or a T cell subset sorted from them (not recorded which). The chain couples TRBV4-1 to TRBJ1-4, with TRBD1 matching 10 bases. CDR3 amino acids: CASRDRGQTNEKLFF. The DNA of the CDR3 is TGCGCCAGCAGAGACAGGGGGCAAACTAATGAAAAACTGTTTTTT.